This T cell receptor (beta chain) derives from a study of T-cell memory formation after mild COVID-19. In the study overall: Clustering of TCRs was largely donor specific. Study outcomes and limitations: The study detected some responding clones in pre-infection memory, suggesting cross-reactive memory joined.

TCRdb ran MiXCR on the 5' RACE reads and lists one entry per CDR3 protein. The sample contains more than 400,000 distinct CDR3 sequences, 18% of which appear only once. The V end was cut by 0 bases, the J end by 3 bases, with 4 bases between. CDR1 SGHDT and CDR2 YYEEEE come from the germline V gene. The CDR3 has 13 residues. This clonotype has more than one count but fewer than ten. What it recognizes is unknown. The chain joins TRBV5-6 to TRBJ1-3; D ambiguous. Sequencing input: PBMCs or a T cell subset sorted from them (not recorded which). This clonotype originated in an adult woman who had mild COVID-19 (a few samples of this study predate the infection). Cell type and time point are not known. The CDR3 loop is CASSLGNGNTIYF. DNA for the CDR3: TGTGCCAGCAGCTTGGGGAATGGAAACACCATATATTTT.